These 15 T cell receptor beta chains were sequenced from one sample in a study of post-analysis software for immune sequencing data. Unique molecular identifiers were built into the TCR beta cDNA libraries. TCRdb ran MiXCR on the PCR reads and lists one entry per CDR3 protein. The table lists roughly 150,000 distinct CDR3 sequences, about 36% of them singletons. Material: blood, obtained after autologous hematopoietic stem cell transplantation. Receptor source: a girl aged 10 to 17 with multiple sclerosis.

The chain's CDR3 is CASSFTGNYGYTF. CDR3 DNA sequence: TGTGCCAGCAGCTTCACAGGGAACTATGGCTACACCTTC. The gene calls are TRBV7-2 and TRBJ1-2; a possible D gene is TRBD1 (6 bases). CDR3 length: 13 amino acids. V was shortened by 3 bases and J by 2 bases, with 7 bases between the two germline ends. The V gene's germline CDR1 is SGHTA and CDR2 FQGNSA.

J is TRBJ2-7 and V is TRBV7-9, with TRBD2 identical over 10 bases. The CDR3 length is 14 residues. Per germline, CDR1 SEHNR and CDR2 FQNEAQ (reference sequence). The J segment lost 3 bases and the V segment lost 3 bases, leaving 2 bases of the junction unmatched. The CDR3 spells CASSFTSGIYEQYF. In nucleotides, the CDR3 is TGTGCCAGCAGCTTCACTAGCGGGATCTACGAGCAGTACTTC.

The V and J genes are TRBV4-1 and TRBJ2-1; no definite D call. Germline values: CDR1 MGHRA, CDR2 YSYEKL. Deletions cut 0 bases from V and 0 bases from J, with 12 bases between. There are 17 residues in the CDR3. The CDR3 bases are TGCGCCAGCAGCCAAGATAGAGGACCCCCCTCCTACAATGAGCAGTTCTTC. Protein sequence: CASSQDRGPPSYNEQFF.

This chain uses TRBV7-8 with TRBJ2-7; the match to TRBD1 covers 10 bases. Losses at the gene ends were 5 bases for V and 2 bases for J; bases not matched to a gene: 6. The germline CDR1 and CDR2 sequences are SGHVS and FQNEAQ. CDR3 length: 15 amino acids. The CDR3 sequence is CASSVRQGATYEQYF. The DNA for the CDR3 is TGTGCCAGCAGCGTCAGACAGGGGGCCACCTACGAGCAGTACTTC.

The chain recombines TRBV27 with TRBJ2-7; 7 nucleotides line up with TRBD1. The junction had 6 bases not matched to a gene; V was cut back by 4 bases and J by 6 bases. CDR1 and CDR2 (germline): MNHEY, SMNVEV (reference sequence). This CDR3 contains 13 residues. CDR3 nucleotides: TGTGCCAGCAGTTCAAGACAGGGCTGCGAGCAGTACTTC. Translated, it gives CASSSRQGCEQYF.

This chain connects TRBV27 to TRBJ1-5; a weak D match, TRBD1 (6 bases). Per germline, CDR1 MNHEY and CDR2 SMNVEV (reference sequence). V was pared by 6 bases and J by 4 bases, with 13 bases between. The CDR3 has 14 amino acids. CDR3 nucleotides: TGTGCCAGCAGCACAGGGAGACCGAATCAGCCCCAGCATTTT. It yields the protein CASSTGRPNQPQHF.

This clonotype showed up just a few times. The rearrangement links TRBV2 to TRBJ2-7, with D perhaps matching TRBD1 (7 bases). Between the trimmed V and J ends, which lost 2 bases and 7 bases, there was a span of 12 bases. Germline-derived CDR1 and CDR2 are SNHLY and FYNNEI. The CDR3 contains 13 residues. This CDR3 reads CASSERSGGEQYF. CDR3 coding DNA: TGTGCCAGCAGTGAAAGGTCAGGGGGGGAGCAGTACTTC.

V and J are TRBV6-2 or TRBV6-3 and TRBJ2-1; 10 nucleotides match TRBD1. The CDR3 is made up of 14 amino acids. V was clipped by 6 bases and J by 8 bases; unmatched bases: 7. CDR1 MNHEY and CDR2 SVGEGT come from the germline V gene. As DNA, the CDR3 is TGTGCCAGCAGCCCGGGACAGGGGATCGATGAGCAGTTCTTC. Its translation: CASSPGQGIDEQFF.

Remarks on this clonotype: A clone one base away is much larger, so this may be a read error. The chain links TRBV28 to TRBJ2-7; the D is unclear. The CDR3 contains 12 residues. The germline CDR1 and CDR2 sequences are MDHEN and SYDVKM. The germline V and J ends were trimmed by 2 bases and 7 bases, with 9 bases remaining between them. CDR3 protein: CASSLGIMEQYF. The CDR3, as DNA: TGTGCCAGCAGTTTAGGGATCATGGAGCAGTACTTC.

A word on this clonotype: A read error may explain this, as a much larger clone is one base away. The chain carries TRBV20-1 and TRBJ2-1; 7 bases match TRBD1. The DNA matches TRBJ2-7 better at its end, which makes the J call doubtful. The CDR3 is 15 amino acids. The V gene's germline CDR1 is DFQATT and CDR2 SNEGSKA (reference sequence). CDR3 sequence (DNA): TGCAGTGCCACAGGGGTTTCAAGCTCCTACAATGAGCAGTACTTC. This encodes CSATGVSSSYNEQYF.

The CDR3 sequence: CSVETLASGSRFF. The CDR3 DNA sequence: TGCAGCGTTGAAACGTTAGCTAGCGGGAGTCGGTTCTTC. The chain joins TRBV29-1 to TRBJ2-1; 10 bases align to TRBD2. J gave up 15 bases and V 2 bases, and 10 bases lay outside the gene matches. This CDR3 spans 13 amino acids. Germline CDR1 is SQVTM and CDR2 is ANQGSEA.

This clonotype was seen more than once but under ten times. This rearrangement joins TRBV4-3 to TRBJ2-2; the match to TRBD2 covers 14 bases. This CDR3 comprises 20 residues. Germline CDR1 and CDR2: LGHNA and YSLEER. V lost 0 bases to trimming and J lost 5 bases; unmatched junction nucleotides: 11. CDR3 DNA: TGCGCCAGCAGCCAAGATTCCCCGACTAGCGGGAGGGTATATACCGGGGAGCTGTTTTTT. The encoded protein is CASSQDSPTSGRVYTGELFF.

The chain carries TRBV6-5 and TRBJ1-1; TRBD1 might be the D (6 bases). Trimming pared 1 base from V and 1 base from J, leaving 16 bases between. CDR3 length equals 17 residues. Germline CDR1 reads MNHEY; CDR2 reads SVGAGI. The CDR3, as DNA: TGTGCCAGCAGTTACTGGACCCCGGGACAAACGAACACTGAAGCTTTCTTT. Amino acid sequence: CASSYWTPGQTNTEAFF.

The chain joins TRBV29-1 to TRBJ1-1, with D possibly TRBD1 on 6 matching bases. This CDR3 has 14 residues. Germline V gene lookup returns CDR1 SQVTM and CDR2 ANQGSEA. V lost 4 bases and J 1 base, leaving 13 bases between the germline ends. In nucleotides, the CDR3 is TGCAGCGTTGCTAAACTACAGGGGAACACTGAAGCTTTCTTT. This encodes CSVAKLQGNTEAFF. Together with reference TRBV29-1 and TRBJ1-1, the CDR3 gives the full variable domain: SAVISQKPSRDICQRGTSLTIQCQVDSQVTMMFWYRQQPGQSLTLIATANQGSEATYESGFVIDKFPISRPNLTFSTLTVSNMSPEDSSIYLCSVAKLQGNTEAFFGQGTRLTVV.

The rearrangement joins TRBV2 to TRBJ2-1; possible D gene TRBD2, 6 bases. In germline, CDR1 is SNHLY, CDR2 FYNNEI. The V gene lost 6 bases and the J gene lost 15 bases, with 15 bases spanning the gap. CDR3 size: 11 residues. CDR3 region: CASRGDLWGFF. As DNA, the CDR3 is TGTGCCAGCAGGGGGGACTTGTGGGGGTTCTTC.